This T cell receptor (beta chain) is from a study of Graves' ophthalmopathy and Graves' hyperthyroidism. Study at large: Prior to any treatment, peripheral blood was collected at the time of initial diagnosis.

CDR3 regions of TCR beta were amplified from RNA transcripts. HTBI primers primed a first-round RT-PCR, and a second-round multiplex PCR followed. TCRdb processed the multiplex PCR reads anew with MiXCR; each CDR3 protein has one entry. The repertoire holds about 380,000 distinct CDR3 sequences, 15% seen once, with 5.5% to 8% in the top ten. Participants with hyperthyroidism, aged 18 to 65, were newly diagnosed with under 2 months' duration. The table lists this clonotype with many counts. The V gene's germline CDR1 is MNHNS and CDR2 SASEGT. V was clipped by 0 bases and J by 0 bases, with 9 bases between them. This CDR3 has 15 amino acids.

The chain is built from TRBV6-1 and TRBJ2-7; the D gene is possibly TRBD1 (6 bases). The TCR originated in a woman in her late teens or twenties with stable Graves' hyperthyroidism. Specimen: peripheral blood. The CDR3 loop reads CASSEAWDTSYEQYF. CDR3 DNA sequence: TGTGCCAGCAGTGAAGCGTGGGACACCTCCTACGAGCAGTACTTC.